This is a list of T cell receptor beta chains from one sample in a study of early T cells in non-severe SARS-CoV-2 infection. A single record per CDR3 protein comes from TCRdb applying MiXCR to the 5' RACE reads. The sample records tens of thousands of distinct CDR3 sequences, 5.8% being singletons. What was sequenced was whole blood. These receptors originate from an adult who was a healthcare worker with PCR-confirmed SARS-CoV-2 infection or an uninfected control (not recorded which). Each CDR3 is given with its conserved first and last residue. The order of the fields is V gene, clone size, J gene, D gene, CDR3 protein, CDR3 DNA. A D gene is named only where the DNA matches it firmly. Some rows have no size entry. The others give once, few or many, or a class for an expanded clone.

TRBV10-3	few	TRBJ2-1	TRBD2	CAISEAGTSGVHPYNEQFF	TGTGCCATCAGTGAGGCCGGGACTAGCGGGGTGCACCCCTACAATGAGCAGTTCTTC
TRBV7-9	many	TRBJ2-1	-	CASSFDLLSNEQFF	TGTGCCAGCAGCTTCGACCTATTGAGCAATGAGCAGTTCTTC
TRBV28	many	TRBJ1-3	-	CASSFAGGASGNTIYF	TGTGCCAGCAGTTTCGCGGGGGGTGCCTCTGGAAACACCATATATTTT
TRBV12-3/TRBV12-4	medium-sized	TRBJ2-3	TRBD2	CASSLFSSGSADTQYF	TGTGCCAGCAGCCTCTTCTCTAGCGGGAGCGCAGATACGCAGTATTTT
TRBV12-3/TRBV12-4	many	TRBJ1-5	TRBD1	CASIQGEGQPQHF	TGTGCCAGCATACAGGGGGAGGGTCAGCCCCAGCATTTT
TRBV6-2/TRBV6-3	many	TRBJ2-1	-	CASSPQSARRVGNEQFF	TGTGCCAGCAGCCCCCAATCGGCCCGGCGGGTGGGCAATGAGCAGTTCTTC
TRBV20-1	many	TRBJ1-3	-	CSADPGVSGNTIYF	TGCAGTGCTGACCCCGGGGTTTCTGGAAACACCATATATTTT
TRBV10-3	few	TRBJ2-2	-	CASLPGQGPDGELFF	TGTGCCAGCCTCCCGGGGCAGGGCCCTGACGGGGAGCTGTTTTTT
TRBV27	few	TRBJ2-7	TRBD2	CASSLKSSGSDEQYF	TGTGCCAGCAGTTTAAAGTCTAGCGGGAGTGACGAGCAGTACTTC
TRBV10-3	many	TRBJ2-7	-	CASRLGGEQYF	TGTGCCAGTAGACTTGGAGGCGAGCAGTACTTC
TRBV4-2	-	TRBJ2-3	-	CASSQDKGSDTQYF	TGTGCCAGCAGCCAAGATAAAGGGTCGGATACGCAGTATTTT
TRBV2	-	TRBJ2-3	TRBD1	CASSVEDRSTDTQYF	TGTGCCAGCAGTGTAGAGGACAGGTCAACAGATACGCAGTATTTT
TRBV7-9	many	TRBJ2-7	-	CASSRLGGRNYEQYF	TGTGCCAGCAGCCGGCTAGGAGGCAGAAACTACGAGCAGTACTTC
TRBV13	many	TRBJ1-1	-	CASSSRDRGTEAFF	TGTGCCAGCAGCTCTAGGGACCGGGGTACTGAAGCTTTCTTT
TRBV7-8	many	TRBJ2-1	TRBD2	CASSFGTSGRNEQFF	TGTGCCAGCAGCTTCGGGACTAGCGGACGCAATGAGCAGTTCTTC
TRBV20-1	many	TRBJ2-4	-	CSARDLKLGAGLAKNIQYF	TGCAGTGCTAGAGATCTAAAACTGGGGGCGGGGCTAGCCAAAAACATTCAGTACTTC
TRBV7-6	many	TRBJ2-1	TRBD2	CASSWTSGSHNEQFF	TGTGCCAGCAGCTGGACTAGCGGGAGCCACAATGAGCAGTTCTTC
TRBV5-8	medium-sized	TRBJ2-5	-	CASSLGRETQYF	TGTGCCAGCAGCTTGGGTCGGGAGACCCAGTACTTC
TRBV19	many	TRBJ2-7	-	CASTLATGASYEQYF	TGTGCCAGTACCTTAGCGACGGGCGCGTCCTACGAGCAGTACTTC
TRBV6-1	-	TRBJ2-7	TRBD1	CASALPRDRVFGGEQYF	TGTGCCAGCGCCTTGCCACGGGACAGGGTTTTTGGAGGCGAGCAGTACTTC
TRBV7-9	many	TRBJ1-5	-	CASSLAAGGDYSNQPQHF	TGTGCCAGCAGCTTAGCGGCTGGGGGCGACTATAGCAATCAGCCCCAGCATTTT
TRBV6-5	many	TRBJ2-1	-	CASSYSGVALNEQFF	TGTGCCAGCAGTTACTCAGGGGTGGCCCTAAATGAGCAGTTCTTC
TRBV20-1	many	TRBJ2-7	TRBD1	CSALPGQSYEQYF	TGCAGTGCCCTTCCGGGACAGTCCTACGAGCAGTACTTC
TRBV5-1	-	TRBJ2-3	-	CASSLDTAGDTQYF	TGCGCCAGCAGCTTGGACACCGCGGGAGATACGCAGTATTTT
TRBV5-1	-	TRBJ2-1	-	CASSLARGAYNEQFF	TGCGCCAGCAGCTTGGCGAGGGGGGCCTACAATGAGCAGTTCTTC
TRBV4-3	few	TRBJ1-2	TRBD1	CASSQEPTGLSGGYTF	TGCGCCAGCAGCCAAGAGCCGACAGGGCTGAGTGGTGGCTACACCTTC
TRBV20-1	-	TRBJ2-3	-	CSAFFPLGVSSSTDTQYF	TGCAGTGCTTTTTTTCCCTTGGGGGTATCTTCTAGCACAGATACGCAGTATTTT
TRBV20-1	many	TRBJ1-1	TRBD1	CSAGTGGTTEAFF	TGCAGTGCTGGGACAGGGGGAACGACTGAAGCTTTCTTT
TRBV7-2	-	TRBJ2-7	TRBD1	CASSLRTGFYEQYF	TGTGCCAGCAGCTTAAGGACAGGATTCTACGAGCAGTACTTC
TRBV29-1	many	TRBJ1-2	-	CSVEMGGYTF	TGCAGCGTTGAAATGGGTGGCTACACCTTC
TRBV4-1	many	TRBJ2-5	-	CASSQDYSGLQETQYF	TGCGCCAGCAGCCAAGATTATTCGGGGCTCCAAGAGACCCAGTACTTC
TRBV20-1	many	TRBJ2-1	TRBD2	CSARDLAGGQEQFF	TGCAGTGCTAGAGACCTAGCGGGGGGTCAGGAGCAGTTCTTC
TRBV3-1	many	TRBJ2-7	TRBD2	CASSLTGTSGYEQYF	TGTGCCAGCAGCTTGACCGGGACTAGCGGGTACGAGCAGTACTTC
TRBV3-1	few	TRBJ2-5	-	CASSQVAGNQETQYF	TGTGCCAGCAGCCAAGTTGCTGGAAACCAAGAGACCCAGTACTTC
TRBV13	many	TRBJ1-3	-	CASSLGNGGSGNTIYF	TGTGCCAGCAGCTTAGGCAACGGAGGCTCTGGAAACACCATATATTTT
TRBV14	many	TRBJ1-1	-	CASSQVGDTEAFF	TGTGCCAGCAGCCAAGTGGGGGATACTGAAGCTTTCTTT
TRBV12-3/TRBV12-4	many	TRBJ2-7	-	CASSPGQGQAEQYF	TGTGCCAGCAGTCCCGGGCAGGGCCAAGCCGAGCAGTACTTC
TRBV7-7	many	TRBJ1-5	-	CASSKGINQPQHF	TGTGCTAGCAGCAAGGGAATCAATCAGCCCCAGCATTTT
TRBV29-1	many	TRBJ1-5	TRBD1	CSVGSSTGGQPQHF	TGCAGCGTTGGCTCCTCGACAGGGGGTCAGCCCCAGCATTTT
TRBV6-6	many	TRBJ1-5	-	CASSYGGSWRF	TGTGCCAGCAGTTACGGGGGCAGTTGGCGTTTT
TRBV6-6	many	TRBJ1-5	-	CASSRAFNQPQHF	TGTGCCAGCAGCCGGGCCTTCAATCAGCCCCAGCATTTT
TRBV20-1	many	TRBJ2-5	TRBD2	CSASPSGGYQETQYF	TGCAGTGCTAGTCCCTCGGGGGGGTACCAAGAGACCCAGTACTTC
TRBV19	many	TRBJ2-1	-	CASSIARGTYNEQFF	TGTGCCAGTAGTATAGCACGGGGGACATACAATGAGCAGTTCTTC
TRBV7-9	-	TRBJ2-3	TRBD2	CASSPGLAGGDTQYF	TGTGCCAGCAGCCCGGGACTAGCGGGAGGAGATACGCAGTATTTT
TRBV7-9	many	TRBJ2-5	-	CASSLQGQQETQYF	TGTGCCAGCAGCTTACAGGGACAACAAGAGACCCAGTACTTC
TRBV5-5	many	TRBJ2-3	TRBD1	CASTQRGQGAKDTQYF	TGTGCCAGCACCCAGAGGGGACAGGGGGCAAAGGATACGCAGTATTTT
TRBV7-9	many	TRBJ2-7	-	CASSRDTGGYEQYF	TGTGCCAGCAGCCGGGACACCGGGGGATACGAGCAGTACTTC
TRBV2	medium-sized	TRBJ2-3	-	CASSFGGGWTDTQYF	TGTGCCAGCAGTTTTGGTGGGGGGTGGACAGATACGCAGTATTTT
TRBV20-1	many	TRBJ2-7	TRBD2	CSADGTSGRVSGEQYF	TGCAGTGCCGATGGGACTAGCGGGAGGGTCAGCGGAGAGCAGTACTTC
TRBV25-1	many	TRBJ1-1	TRBD1	CASSALGTESLEAFF	TGTGCCAGCAGTGCCCTGGGGACAGAAAGTCTTGAAGCTTTCTTT
TRBV7-3	-	TRBJ2-5	-	CASSLRAPCRETQYF	TGTGCCAGCAGCTTAAGGGCGCCCTGCAGAGAGACCCAGTACTTC
TRBV5-5	few	TRBJ1-2	-	CASSFQSNYGYTF	TGTGCCAGCAGCTTCCAGAGTAACTATGGCTACACCTTC
TRBV10-2	few	TRBJ1-2	-	CASSKYFANYGYTF	TGCGCCAGCTCCAAATACTTTGCTAACTATGGCTACACCTTC